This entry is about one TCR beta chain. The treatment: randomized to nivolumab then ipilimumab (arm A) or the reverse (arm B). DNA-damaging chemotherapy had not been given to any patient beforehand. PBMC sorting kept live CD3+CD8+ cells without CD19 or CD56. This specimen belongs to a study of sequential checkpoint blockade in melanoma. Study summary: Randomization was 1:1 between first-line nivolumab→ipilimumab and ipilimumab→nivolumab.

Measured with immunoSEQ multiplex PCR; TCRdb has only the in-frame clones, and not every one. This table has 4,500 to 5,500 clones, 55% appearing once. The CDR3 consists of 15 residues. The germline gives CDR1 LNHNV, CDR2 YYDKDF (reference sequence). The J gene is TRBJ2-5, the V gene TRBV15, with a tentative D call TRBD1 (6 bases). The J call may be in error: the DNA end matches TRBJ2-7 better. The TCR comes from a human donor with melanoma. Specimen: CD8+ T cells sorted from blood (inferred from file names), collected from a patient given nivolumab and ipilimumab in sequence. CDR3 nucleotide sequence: TGTGCCACCAGCAGAGGGACAGCGGTCTCCTACGAGCAGTACTTC. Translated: CATSRGTAVSYEQYF.